The clone carrying this TCR beta chain has more than one count but fewer than ten. Relative to the germline gene, one junction end is altered; a read error may explain this. The data originate from a study of cytomegalovirus exposure and HLA in healthy donors. The study ran its PCR with 60 Vbeta and 13 Jbeta primers. Clones were sequenced by immunoSEQ multiplex PCR, and TCRdb holds only the in-frame ones, with some missing. The sample contains 150,000 to 200,000 clones, roughly 78% of which appear only once. This TCR was recovered from a boy aged 5-17 years in good health and CMV-seronegative. Input material: PBMCs.

For the CDR3, the DNA is TGTTCCAGCAGCCCGGGACTAGCGGGGGAGCCCGGGGAGCTGTTTTTT. Its translation is CSSSPGLAGEPGELFF. The rearrangement joins TRBV7-9 to TRBJ2-2; 14 bases fit TRBD2. Germline-derived CDR1 and CDR2 are SEHNR and FQNEAQ (reference sequence). The CDR3 runs 16 residues.